Shown below are 26 T cell receptor beta chains from a single sample sequenced in a study of immune cell composition in non-small cell lung cancer. TCRdb's table, derived via immunoSEQ multiplex PCR, lists solely in-frame clones and lacks some. The sample lists about 8,700 clones, under 80% seen once, with approximately 22% in the top ten. Normal lung sampling was at least 3 cm from the tumour, as distant as possible. The specimen was non-adjacent lung tissue. The receptors were sampled from a human donor with non-small cell lung cancer.

This clone is medium-sized within its sample. This chain links TRBV6-5 with TRBJ2-7; 7 bases are shared with TRBD1. Germline CDR1 is MNHEY and CDR2 is SVGAGI. The V and J ends lost 2 bases and 7 bases, in that order; junction bases with no gene match: 8. The CDR3 is 14 amino acids. CDR3 sequence: CASSYERGRGEQYF. The CDR3 DNA follows: TGTGCCAGCAGTTACGAAAGGGGGCGAGGGGAGCAGTACTTC.

V and J are TRBV10-1 and TRBJ2-3, with 9 bases that match TRBD2. Germline CDR1 reads WNHNN; CDR2 reads SYGVQD (reference sequence). V was pared by 2 bases and J by 1 base, with 1 base of the junction left unmatched. The CDR3 has 15 amino acids. The CDR3 sequence: CASSEPSGGTDTQYF. CDR3 DNA sequence: TGCGCCAGCAGTGAGCCTAGCGGGGGCACAGATACGCAGTATTTT.

The chain is built from TRBV19 and TRBJ1-2, with D perhaps TRBD1 (6 bases). Germline V lookup: CDR1 LNHDA, CDR2 SQIVND (reference sequence). The CDR3 spans 12 residues. The V end was cut by 4 bases, the J end by 6 bases, with 9 bases between. CDR3 nucleotides: TGTGCCAGTAGTAGGTACAGGGATGGCTACACCTTC. Its protein product is CASSRYRDGYTF.

The chain combines TRBV9 with TRBJ1-4; no definite D call. Looked up from germline, CDR1 is SGDLS and CDR2 is YYNGEE. Trimming cost V 4 bases and J 0 bases, with 10 bases left between them. The CDR3 is 15 residues long. CDR3 coding DNA: TGTGCCAGCAGCACCGACGGGGCAACTAATGAAAAACTGTTTTTT. Protein: CASSTDGATNEKLFF.

This clone was detected a few times. The chain has TRBV2 and TRBJ1-1; no clear D. CDR1 SNHLY and CDR2 FYNNEI come from the germline V gene. This CDR3 spans 13 amino acids. Trimming removed 4 bases from V and 3 bases from J, with 9 bases in between. CDR3 sequence: CASSGEGHTEAFF. The CDR3 nucleotides read TGTGCCAGCAGTGGAGAGGGCCACACTGAAGCTTTCTTT. Full variable domain (outside the CDR3, taken from reference TRBV2 and TRBJ1-1): EPEVTQTPSHQVTQMGQEVILRCVPISNHLYFYWYRQILGQKVEFLVSFYNNEISEKSEIFDDQFSVERPDGSNFTLKIRSTKLEDSAMYFCASSGEGHTEAFFGQGTRLTVV.

This chain uses TRBV6-5 with TRBJ2-5; 12 positions agree with TRBD2. The CDR3 is 15 amino acids. Germline trimming cut 6 bases from V and 2 bases from J; bases unmatched to any gene: 4. Germline-derived CDR1 and CDR2 are MNHEY and SVGAGI. CDR3 sequence (DNA): TGTGCCAGCAGAATGACTAGCGGGGGACAAGAGACCCAGTACTTC. Its translation is CASRMTSGGQETQYF.

The V call is TRBV7-2, the J call TRBJ1-5; 7 bases are a match to TRBD1. J lost 4 bases, V lost 8 bases, and 5 bases had no gene match. The germline gives CDR1 SGHTA, CDR2 FQGNSA. The CDR3 length is 13 residues. The CDR3 coding sequence is TGTGCCAGCTCCGCCAGGGGGAATCAGCCCCAGCATTTT. It translates to CASSARGNQPQHF.

CDR3 coding DNA: TGTGCCAGCAGTAAAAAGGACTCCTCCGCGTCCGAGCAGTACTTC. Translating gives CASSKKDSSASEQYF. This sequence joins TRBV6-1 and TRBJ2-7; possible D gene TRBD2, 5 bases. Germline V gene sequence: CDR1 MNHNS, CDR2 SASEGT. This CDR3 has 15 amino acids. V lost 5 bases to trimming and J lost 6 bases, with 20 bases between them.

The gene calls are TRBV7-9 and TRBJ2-7; tentatively, D is TRBD2 (6 bases). This CDR3 region has 14 residues. Germline CDR1 SEHNR, CDR2 FQNEAQ (reference sequence). The germline V and J ends were trimmed by 4 bases and 2 bases, with 12 bases remaining between them. The CDR3 spells CASSSHGGTYEQYF. In DNA, the CDR3 is TGTGCCAGCAGCTCCCACGGAGGGACCTACGAGCAGTACTTC.

V is TRBV7-8 and J is TRBJ2-7, with a possible D match to TRBD1 (6 bases). The germline gives CDR1 SGHVS, CDR2 FQNEAQ. The CDR3 loop spans 13 amino acids. Trimming left V 5 bases short and J 2 bases short, with 10 bases between. The CDR3 nucleotides read TGTGCCAGCAGCCCCCGACAGGCCTACGAGCAGTACTTC. Translating it yields CASSPRQAYEQYF.

The rearrangement links TRBV6-6 to TRBJ2-5, with D tentatively TRBD2 (6 bases). CDR1 MNHNY and CDR2 SVGAGI come from the germline V gene (reference sequence). The CDR3 totals 13 residues. V was clipped by 5 bases and J by 4 bases, with 11 bases between them. The CDR3 here is CASSPLGGETQYF. The CDR3 region has the DNA TGTGCCAGCAGTCCCTTGGGGGGAGAGACCCAGTACTTC.

The chain links TRBV6-5 to TRBJ1-1; D is unclear. The CDR3 length is 14 residues. CDR1 is MNHEY, CDR2 SVGAGI, per germline. The ends were cut back, 1 base at V and 1 base at J, with 7 bases in the middle. CDR3 in DNA: TGTGCCAGCAGTTACTTTGAGGAGAACACTGAAGCTTTCTTT. This sequence encodes CASSYFEENTEAFF.

The chain combines TRBV4-3 with TRBJ2-7; no clear D. Per germline, CDR1 LGHNA and CDR2 YSLEER. Trimming left V 0 bases short and J 3 bases short, with 6 bases between. The CDR3 runs 13 residues. CDR3 sequence reads: CASSQDFRYEQYF. In DNA, the CDR3 is TGCGCCAGCAGCCAAGATTTTCGCTACGAGCAGTACTTC.

This clone was found a few times. The chain links TRBV6-5 to TRBJ1-2, with D possibly being TRBD1 (5 bases). Between the trimmed V and J ends, which lost 2 bases and 1 base, there was a span of 11 bases. The CDR3 totals 15 residues. The germline V gene encodes CDR1 MNHEY and CDR2 SVGAGI. CDR3 in DNA: TGTGCCAGCAGTTACGGGGCAGGATTTAACTATGGCTACACCTTC. Amino acids: CASSYGAGFNYGYTF.

The CDR3 DNA reads as TGTGCCAGCAGCAAAGCTCAGGAGGCAGATACGCAGTATTTT. It is translated as CASSKAQEADTQYF. The rearrangement links TRBV21-1 to TRBJ2-3; the DNA was not compared with TRBD2, the D call given in the table. TRBV21-1 is flagged as a pseudogene. The CDR3 has 14 amino acids.

This rearrangement joins TRBV7-6 to TRBJ1-1, with D tentatively TRBD1 (5 bases). The germline CDR1 and CDR2 sequences are SGHVS and FNYEAQ. The CDR3 has 15 amino acids. With 0 bases removed from V and 5 bases from J, the gap between germline ends came to 13 bases. DNA for the CDR3: TGTGCCAGCAGCTTAGCTCTGGGAAAGGGGACTGAAGCTTTCTTT. Protein sequence: CASSLALGKGTEAFF.

The CDR3 here is CASRQGRPMNTGELFF. The CDR3 DNA is TGTGCCAGTAGACAGGGCCGCCCTATGAACACCGGGGAGCTGTTTTTT. V and J are TRBV19 and TRBJ2-2, with D possibly being TRBD1 (6 bases). The germline CDR1 and CDR2 sequences are LNHDA and SQIVND (reference sequence). The CDR3 has 16 amino acids. Deletions cut 6 bases from V and 1 base from J, with 15 bases between.

This rearrangement joins TRBV7-7 to TRBJ1-5; TRBD1 matches at 9 bases. CDR3 length: 14 amino acids. The ends lost 1 base at V and 5 bases at J; junction bases unmatched: 0. In germline, CDR1 is SSHAT, CDR2 FNYEAQ (reference sequence). DNA of the CDR3: TGTGCCAGCAGCTTAGGGACAGGGGATCAGCCCCAGCATTTT. Its translation: CASSLGTGDQPQHF.

The V and J genes are TRBV10-2 and TRBJ2-3, with a tentative D call TRBD1 (6 bases). This CDR3 is 15 amino acids long. Germline assignment: CDR1 WSHSY and CDR2 SAAADI. V lost 7 bases to trimming and J lost 2 bases, with 16 bases between them. The CDR3 sequence is CASTGTTAFTDTQYF. CDR3 nucleotide sequence: TGCGCCAGCACCGGGACAACCGCCTTCACAGATACGCAGTATTTT.

The chain carries TRBV6-5 and TRBJ1-2; TRBD1 matches at 8 bases. This CDR3 spans 15 amino acids. J gave up 8 bases and V 6 bases, and 14 bases lay outside the gene matches. Germline lookup yields CDR1 MNHEY and CDR2 SVGAGI. The CDR3 is CASSPRDRPRGGYTF. In nucleotides, the CDR3 is TGTGCCAGCAGCCCTAGGGACAGGCCCCGAGGGGGCTACACCTTC.

The rearrangement joins TRBV6-1 to TRBJ2-5; 8 nucleotides agree with TRBD2. V gave up 3 bases and J gave up 3 bases; unmatched junction bases: 9. The CDR3 loop spans 16 amino acids. Germline CDR1 reads MNHNS; CDR2 reads SASEGT. This chain's CDR3 is CASSDPDGAGEETQYF. The CDR3, as DNA: TGTGCCAGCAGTGACCCTGATGGAGCGGGGGAAGAGACCCAGTACTTC.

Only one count was recorded for this clone. The chain is built from TRBV7-8 and TRBJ2-2; TRBD1 aligns across 8 bases. Germline V lookup: CDR1 SGHVS, CDR2 FQNEAQ. The CDR3 runs 15 residues. With 1 base clipped from V and 5 bases from J, the junction kept 3 bases outside the gene matches. CDR3: CASSLGTGSTGELFF. In nucleotides, the CDR3 is TGTGCCAGCAGCTTAGGGACAGGGAGTACCGGGGAGCTGTTTTTT. The full variable domain, its missing parts supplied by reference TRBV7-8 and TRBJ2-2, is GAGVSQSPRYKVAKRGQDVALRCDPISGHVSLFWYQQALGQGPEFLTYFQNEAQLDKSGLPSDRFFAERPEGSVSTLKIQRTQQEDSAVYLCASSLGTGSTGELFFGEGSRLTVL.

V gene TRBV10-2 combines with J gene TRBJ2-1, with 9 nucleotides matching TRBD1. The CDR3 covers 16 residues. Trimming at V came to 7 bases and at J to 5 bases, leaving 12 bases not matched to a gene. CDR1 is WSHSY, CDR2 SAAADI, per germline. The chain's CDR3 is CASTTQTGGNHNEQFF. In DNA form, the CDR3 reads TGCGCCAGCACTACCCAAACAGGGGGCAACCACAATGAGCAGTTCTTC.

Regarding this clone: At one of its ends the junction is not consistent with the germline gene, which may arise from a read error. CDR3 DNA sequence: TGCGCCAGCAGCCAAGATCCGAGAGAACCCATCTTC. It yields the protein CASSQDPREPIF. J is TRBJ1-2 and V is TRBV4-1; D call uncertain. Germline loops: CDR1 MGHRA, CDR2 YSYEKL. The CDR3 has 12 residues.

V and J are TRBV6-4 and TRBJ2-6; tentatively, D is TRBD2 (5 bases). The V gene's germline CDR1 is MRHNA and CDR2 SNTAGT. Trimming took 0 bases from V and 2 from J, leaving 11 bases between them. The length of the CDR3 is 17 residues. CDR3 residues: CASSDSGSGTGANVLTF. In DNA, the CDR3 is TGTGCCAGCAGTGACTCTGGGAGCGGTACTGGGGCCAACGTCCTGACTTTC.

V and J are TRBV6-1 and TRBJ1-4; TRBD1 agrees at 7 bases. The junction had 11 bases not matched to a gene; V was cut back by 6 bases and J by 7 bases. Germline V gene data show CDR1 as MNHNS and CDR2 as SASEGT. The CDR3 covers 15 residues. CDR3 loop: CASSKREGGGEKLFF. The CDR3 DNA sequence: TGTGCCAGCAGCAAACGGGAAGGGGGCGGTGAAAAACTGTTTTTT.